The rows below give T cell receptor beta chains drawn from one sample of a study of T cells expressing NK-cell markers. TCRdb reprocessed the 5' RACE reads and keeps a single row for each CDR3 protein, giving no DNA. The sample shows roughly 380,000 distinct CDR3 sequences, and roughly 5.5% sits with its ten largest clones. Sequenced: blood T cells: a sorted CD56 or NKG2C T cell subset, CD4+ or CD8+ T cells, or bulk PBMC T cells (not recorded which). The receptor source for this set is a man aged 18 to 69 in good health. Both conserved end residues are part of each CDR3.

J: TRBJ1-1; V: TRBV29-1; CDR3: CSVDPHSGRTVAFF
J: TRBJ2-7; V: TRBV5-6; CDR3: CASSFHPTYGWDSLYEQYF
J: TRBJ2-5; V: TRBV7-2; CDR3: CASSAGTSGGQETQYF
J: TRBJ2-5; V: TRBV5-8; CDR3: CASSFDRRETQYF
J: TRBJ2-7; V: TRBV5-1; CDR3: CASSRLPSGLISAYEQYF
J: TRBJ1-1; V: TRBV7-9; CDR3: CASSASGAKAFF
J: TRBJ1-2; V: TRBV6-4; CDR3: CASSPGPRDYGYTF
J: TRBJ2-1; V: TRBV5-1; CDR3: CASSLAYSGPRGNEQFF
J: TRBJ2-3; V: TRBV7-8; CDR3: CASSPAVIAGGRSQYF
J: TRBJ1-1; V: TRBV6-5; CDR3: CASSFDRRETEAFF
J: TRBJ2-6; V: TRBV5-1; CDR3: CASSVSGQGSGANVLTF
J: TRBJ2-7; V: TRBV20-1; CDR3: CSAGNRDKTYEQYF
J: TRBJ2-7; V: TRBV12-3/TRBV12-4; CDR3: CASSFGSISYEQYF
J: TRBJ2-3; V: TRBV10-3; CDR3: CAISDPGRGGTDTQYF
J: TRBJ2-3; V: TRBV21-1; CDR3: CASSPRTSPLRDTQYF
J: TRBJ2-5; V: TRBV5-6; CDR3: CASSIKGQGSETQYF
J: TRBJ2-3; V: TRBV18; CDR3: CASSENLADTQYF
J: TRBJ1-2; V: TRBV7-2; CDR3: CASSLVFDGGWAYGYTF
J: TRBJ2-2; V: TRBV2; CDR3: CASSVLAGDTGELFF
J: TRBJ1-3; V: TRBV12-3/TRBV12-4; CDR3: CASSYGQTGNTIYF
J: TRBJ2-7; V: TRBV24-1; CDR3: CATPHVDRRFSYEQYF
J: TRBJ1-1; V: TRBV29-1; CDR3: CSVWLNYEAFF